The TCR beta chain under discussion was sequenced for a study of blood T cell repertoires in COVID-19. On the study more broadly: Specimens from acute and convalescent COVID-19 originated in the United States, Italy and Spain.

Methods used by the authors: Scientists estimated how many nucleated cells there were by amplifying reference gene primers. Assay used: immunoSEQ multiplex PCR; TCRdb lists only in-frame clones, some missing. D and trimming were read from the DNA, whereas the V and J calls and clone size are those reported in that table. The table lists fewer than 150,000 clones, roughly four fifths of them singletons, with more than 7% in the top ten. CDR3 length equals 13 residues. The V gene's germline CDR1 is SGHDT and CDR2 YYEEEE. V was clipped by 2 bases and J by 4 bases, with 9 bases between them. Sequencing was done on a sample of peripheral blood. The sequence came from a human donor in a cohort sampled during active COVID-19. The J gene is TRBJ1-1, the V gene TRBV5-6; D is ambiguous. The CDR3 loop reads CASSLYDTTEAFF. Written as DNA, the CDR3 is TGTGCCAGCAGCTTATACGACACCACTGAAGCTTTCTTT.